The rows below give T cell receptor beta chains drawn from one sample of a study of blood T cells in healthy people across ages. TCRdb processed the 5' RACE reads anew with MiXCR; each CDR3 protein has one entry. Counted here are more than 1.4 million distinct CDR3 sequences, 42% occurring once; the ten biggest clones make up roughly 7.9%. Sequences were obtained from blood. The receptors derive from a woman under 30 in good health. The CDR3 runs from the conserved cysteine through the conserved F or W. Each record gives: J gene, D gene, clone size, V gene, CDR3 protein, CDR3 DNA. A D gene is named only where the DNA matches it firmly. Clone size is shown for a subset of rows, as once, few, many or a class of expanded clone.

j_gene: TRBJ2-5
d_gene: NA
abundance: NA
v_gene: TRBV5-1
CDR3aa: CASGYLGETQYF
CDR3nt: TGCGCCAGCGGGTACCTTGGAGAGACCCAGTACTTC

j_gene: TRBJ1-5
d_gene: NA
abundance: many
v_gene: TRBV6-1
CDR3aa: CASSVGNQPQHF
CDR3nt: TGTGCCAGCAGTGTTGGCAATCAGCCCCAGCATTTT

j_gene: TRBJ2-2
d_gene: TRBD2
abundance: NA
v_gene: TRBV15
CDR3aa: CATSSGEFTGELFF
CDR3nt: TGTGCCACCAGTAGCGGGGAGTTCACCGGGGAGCTGTTTTTT

j_gene: TRBJ2-3
d_gene: TRBD2
abundance: NA
v_gene: TRBV18
CDR3aa: CASSTTSGAPDTQYF
CDR3nt: TGTGCCAGCTCGACGACTAGCGGGGCTCCAGATACGCAGTATTTT

j_gene: TRBJ2-6
d_gene: TRBD1
abundance: once
v_gene: TRBV6-5
CDR3aa: CASKDRLANVLTF
CDR3nt: TGTGCCAGCAAGGACAGGCTGGCCAACGTCCTGACTTTC

j_gene: TRBJ2-6
d_gene: NA
abundance: few
v_gene: TRBV5-1
CDR3aa: CASSPYSGANVLTF
CDR3nt: TGTGCCAGCTCGCCCTACTCTGGGGCCAACGTCCTGACTTTC

j_gene: TRBJ1-2
d_gene: TRBD1
abundance: NA
v_gene: TRBV5-1
CDR3aa: CASSLGGTEINYGYTF
CDR3nt: TGCGCCAGCAGCTTGGGTGGGACAGAAATTAACTATGGCTACACCTTC

j_gene: TRBJ2-5
d_gene: NA
abundance: NA
v_gene: TRBV10-3
CDR3aa: CAISEIGPGEAQYF
CDR3nt: TGTGCCATCAGTGAGATAGGACCCGGAGAGGCCCAGTACTTC

j_gene: TRBJ2-5
d_gene: NA
abundance: NA
v_gene: TRBV6-5
CDR3aa: CASSLGGKRGETQYF
CDR3nt: TGTGCCAGCAGTTTGGGGGGTAAACGTGGAGAGACCCAGTACTTC

j_gene: TRBJ2-3
d_gene: TRBD2
abundance: few
v_gene: TRBV6-5
CDR3aa: CASSYSGSGPPSVTDTQYF
CDR3nt: TGTGCCAGCAGTTACAGCGGGAGCGGACCACCCTCGGTAACAGATACGCAGTATTTT

j_gene: TRBJ2-5
d_gene: TRBD2
abundance: NA
v_gene: TRBV27
CDR3aa: CANAPRGAGVKETQYF
CDR3nt: TGTGCCAACGCCCCCCGAGGAGCGGGGGTAAAAGAGACCCAGTACTTC

j_gene: TRBJ2-7
d_gene: TRBD1
abundance: NA
v_gene: TRBV4-3
CDR3aa: CASSPHRQGYEQYF
CDR3nt: TGCGCCAGCAGCCCGCATAGACAGGGATACGAGCAGTACTTC

j_gene: TRBJ1-2
d_gene: NA
abundance: NA
v_gene: TRBV15
CDR3aa: CATSRGGIGDGYTF
CDR3nt: TGTGCCACCAGCAGAGGGGGGATTGGGGATGGCTACACCTTC

j_gene: TRBJ2-5
d_gene: NA
abundance: NA
v_gene: TRBV7-2
CDR3aa: CASSLGFAAEYNEQYF
CDR3nt: TGTGCCAGCAGCTTAGGATTTGCAGCGGAGTACAATGAGCAGTACTTC

j_gene: TRBJ2-2
d_gene: NA
abundance: few
v_gene: TRBV4-1
CDR3aa: CASSQVSGANTGELFF
CDR3nt: TGCGCCAGCAGCCAAGTTAGCGGAGCGAACACCGGGGAGCTGTTTTTT

j_gene: TRBJ2-1
d_gene: NA
abundance: NA
v_gene: TRBV7-3
CDR3aa: CASSGQGLEQFF
CDR3nt: TGTGCCAGCAGCGGTCAGGGGCTGGAGCAGTTCTTC

j_gene: TRBJ1-1
d_gene: NA
abundance: NA
v_gene: TRBV20-1
CDR3aa: CSAIDTNTEAFF
CDR3nt: TGCAGTGCCATCGACACGAACACTGAAGCTTTCTTT

j_gene: TRBJ1-1
d_gene: NA
abundance: few
v_gene: TRBV29-1
CDR3aa: CSGQSGNTEAFF
CDR3nt: TGCAGCGGACAGTCAGGGAACACTGAAGCTTTCTTT

j_gene: TRBJ2-3
d_gene: NA
abundance: few
v_gene: TRBV6-5
CDR3aa: CASSYSGGTTDTQYF
CDR3nt: TGTGCCAGCAGTTACTCGGGGGGCACCACAGATACGCAGTATTTT

j_gene: TRBJ2-7
d_gene: NA
abundance: few
v_gene: TRBV14
CDR3aa: CASSPGGLGLGYEQYF
CDR3nt: TGTGCCAGCAGCCCGGGTGGGTTGGGCCTAGGTTACGAGCAGTACTTC

j_gene: TRBJ2-5
d_gene: TRBD2
abundance: NA
v_gene: TRBV20-1
CDR3aa: CSARDGERGKETQYF
CDR3nt: TGCAGTGCTAGAGATGGGGAGCGGGGGAAAGAGACCCAGTACTTC

j_gene: TRBJ1-2
d_gene: NA
abundance: NA
v_gene: TRBV29-1
CDR3aa: CSTRTDNYGYTF
CDR3nt: TGCAGCACCCGGACGGATAACTATGGCTACACCTTC

j_gene: TRBJ2-1
d_gene: NA
abundance: NA
v_gene: TRBV28
CDR3aa: CASSLSISRKAVLYNEQFF
CDR3nt: TGTGCCAGCAGTTTGTCGATCAGCCGAAAAGCGGTCCTATACAATGAGCAGTTCTTC

j_gene: TRBJ2-2
d_gene: NA
abundance: many
v_gene: TRBV9
CDR3aa: CASSVGGNTGELFF
CDR3nt: TGTGCCAGCAGTGTGGGGGGGAACACCGGGGAGCTGTTTTTT

j_gene: TRBJ2-5
d_gene: NA
abundance: NA
v_gene: TRBV11-2
CDR3aa: CASSLPSEGQETQYF
CDR3nt: TGTGCCAGCAGCTTACCTTCGGAGGGGCAAGAGACCCAGTACTTC

j_gene: TRBJ1-6
d_gene: NA
abundance: NA
v_gene: TRBV25-1
CDR3aa: CASQDPGYSPLHF
CDR3nt: TGTGCCAGCCAGGACCCAGGCTATTCACCCCTCCACTTT

j_gene: TRBJ2-7
d_gene: TRBD2
abundance: few
v_gene: TRBV27
CDR3aa: CASRPGLAVYEQYF
CDR3nt: TGTGCCAGCAGGCCGGGACTAGCGGTCTACGAGCAGTACTTC

j_gene: TRBJ1-4
d_gene: NA
abundance: NA
v_gene: TRBV20-1
CDR3aa: CSAPRDSLSGTNEKLFF
CDR3nt: TGCAGTGCTCCCCGGGACTCCCTCAGCGGTACTAATGAAAAACTGTTTTTT

j_gene: TRBJ2-2
d_gene: NA
abundance: few
v_gene: TRBV20-1
CDR3aa: CSARGTDSSNTGELFF
CDR3nt: TGCAGTGCTAGAGGGACAGACAGTTCGAACACCGGGGAGCTGTTTTTT

j_gene: TRBJ2-1
d_gene: NA
abundance: few
v_gene: TRBV6-2/TRBV6-3
CDR3aa: CASTPSRSSYNEQFF
CDR3nt: TGTGCCAGCACCCCTAGCAGGAGCTCCTACAATGAGCAGTTCTTC

j_gene: TRBJ2-5
d_gene: TRBD1
abundance: NA
v_gene: TRBV28
CDR3aa: CASRLTGFGTQYF
CDR3nt: TGTGCCAGCAGATTGACAGGGTTTGGGACCCAGTACTTC

j_gene: TRBJ1-5
d_gene: NA
abundance: few
v_gene: TRBV12-5
CDR3aa: CASGFRQTDHSNQPQHF
CDR3nt: TGTGCTAGTGGTTTTAGACAGACTGATCATAGCAATCAGCCCCAGCATTTT

j_gene: TRBJ2-7
d_gene: NA
abundance: NA
v_gene: TRBV7-9
CDR3aa: CASSLTSPDSRYGVLDEQYF
CDR3nt: TGTGCCAGCAGCTTAACGTCGCCCGACAGCAGATATGGGGTCCTCGACGAGCAGTACTTC

j_gene: TRBJ1-4
d_gene: NA
abundance: NA
v_gene: TRBV5-6
CDR3aa: CASSLSGGPNEKLFF
CDR3nt: TGTGCCAGCAGCTTGTCGGGTGGACCTAATGAAAAACTGTTTTTT

j_gene: TRBJ2-7
d_gene: NA
abundance: NA
v_gene: TRBV18
CDR3aa: CASPTVGSTYEQYF
CDR3nt: TGTGCCAGCCCGACTGTGGGCAGTACCTACGAGCAGTACTTC

j_gene: TRBJ2-4
d_gene: NA
abundance: NA
v_gene: TRBV21-1
CDR3aa: CASPGGLAKNIQYF
CDR3nt: TGTGCCAGCCCCGGGGGGCTAGCCAAAAACATTCAGTACTTC

j_gene: TRBJ2-2
d_gene: NA
abundance: NA
v_gene: TRBV6-1
CDR3aa: CASSEEGYQNTGELFF
CDR3nt: TGTGCCAGCAGTGAAGAGGGGTATCAGAACACCGGGGAGCTGTTTTTT

j_gene: TRBJ1-1
d_gene: NA
abundance: NA
v_gene: TRBV15
CDR3aa: CATSREDPDCTEAFF
CDR3nt: TGTGCCACCAGCAGAGAGGACCCCGATTGCACTGAAGCTTTCTTT

j_gene: TRBJ1-5
d_gene: NA
abundance: NA
v_gene: TRBV27
CDR3aa: CASRQDSSSNQPQHF
CDR3nt: TGTGCCAGCAGACAAGACAGCTCTAGCAATCAGCCCCAGCATTTT

j_gene: TRBJ2-3
d_gene: TRBD1
abundance: NA
v_gene: TRBV20-1
CDR3aa: CSARDEGTARLYF
CDR3nt: TGCAGTGCTAGAGATGAAGGGACAGCCCGTTTGTATTTT